The sequence of this T cell receptor beta chain was determined in a study of human T cells and chemical hapten exposure. Whole-study results and caveats: High-frequency TCRs, those above 1 in 1000, stayed the same after DPC sensitization.

Time point indicated: healthy volunteer bleed at 2 weeks. Unfractionated whole blood yielded total RNA. This clonotype showed up many times. Its specificity is unknown. The CDR3 sequence is 17 residues long. With 7 bases clipped from V and 3 bases from J, the junction kept 15 bases outside the gene matches. Germline V CDR1 and CDR2: SGHAT, FQNNGV. The library gave individual cDNA molecules unique molecular identifiers. Original processing methods: Counts of TCRs in each sample centred on a median of around 92,000 and extended from about 24,000 to 680,000. A single record per CDR3 protein comes from TCRdb applying MiXCR to the RACE reads. Here the V and J calls rest on TCRdb's processing, not on the authors' analysis. The data contain 50,000 or so distinct CDR3 sequences, 3.5% to 4.5% of them singletons.

This receptor was obtained from a human donor in good health. Some clones in this sample may be carry-over from other donors' samples. Material for sequencing was whole blood. This rearrangement joins TRBV11-2 to TRBJ2-7, with 10 bases matching TRBD1. CDR3 sequence: CASIPSGQGGDYYEQYF. The CDR3 DNA follows: TGTGCCAGCATCCCCTCCGGACAGGGGGGTGATTACTACGAGCAGTACTTC.